Each of the 14 T cell receptor beta chains below was sequenced from the same sample in a study of blood T cell repertoires in COVID-19 (dated by TCRdb to between 2020 and 2021). Libraries were built with the immunoSEQ multiplex PCR assay. Imported from immuneACCESS, the table was reduced by TCRdb to in-frame sequences with V and J called. These copies leave out some clones; in studies compared against another copy, an unresolved V gene accounts for under half, and the cause of the remainder is not known. Recorded for this sample are around 50,000 clones; about 72% of them occurred a single time. The leading ten clones occupy roughly 6% of the sample. The sample was PBMCs or T cells enriched from blood (not recorded which). The receptors shown here come from a woman aged 45 to 65 with acute COVID-19.

V usage is TRBV4-1 and J usage is TRBJ1-2, with D possibly TRBD1 on 5 matching bases. V was cut by 1 base and J by 4 bases, with 13 bases left in between. Germline-derived CDR1 and CDR2 are MGHRA and YSYEKL. This CDR3 region has 15 residues. CDR3 nucleotide sequence: TGCGCCAGCAGCCAAGGTCCCGGGGGGGTCTATGGCTACACCTTC. Its protein is CASSQGPGGVYGYTF.

The CDR3, as DNA: TGTGCCAGCAGCTCCACTTGGAACACCGGGGAGCTGTTTTTT. Translating it yields CASSSTWNTGELFF. The chain joins TRBV5-4 to TRBJ2-2; D is undetermined. There are 14 residues in the CDR3. V lost 3 bases, J lost 1 base, and 7 bases lay in between. The germline V gene encodes CDR1 SGHNT and CDR2 YYREEE (reference sequence).

V usage is TRBV5-1 and J usage is TRBJ1-4; no clear D. The CDR3 runs to 14 residues. CDR1 and CDR2 from the germline V gene are SGHRS and YFSETQ. V was cut by 4 bases and J by 1 base, with 8 bases left in between. The CDR3 DNA reads as TGCGCCAGCAGCCGAGAGGGAACTAATGAAAAACTGTTTTTT. Protein product: CASSREGTNEKLFF.

The V call is TRBV11-2, the J call TRBJ2-7; no definite D call. The V end lost 5 bases, the J end lost 3 bases, and 20 bases lay between the germline ends. The CDR3 consists of 16 residues. The germline V gene has CDR1 SGHAT and CDR2 FQNNGV. As DNA, the CDR3 is TGTGCCAGCAGCCTTGGCGGTCCAGCGAAGGTCTACGAGCAGTACTTC. Translated, it gives CASSLGGPAKVYEQYF.

This chain joins TRBV7-6 and TRBJ2-7, with D maybe TRBD2 (5 bases). This CDR3 spans 14 amino acids. Trimming pared 1 base from V and 4 bases from J, leaving 11 bases between. Germline lookup yields CDR1 SGHVS and CDR2 FNYEAQ. In DNA, the CDR3 is TGTGCCAGCAGCTTAGAACAGCGGAGTTACGAGCAGTACTTC. Translated, it gives CASSLEQRSYEQYF.

This clone has just a few counts. The chain combines TRBV30 with TRBJ1-5; D unclear. The CDR3 spans 13 residues. Looked up from germline, CDR1 is GTSNPN and CDR2 is SVGIG (reference sequence). Trimming cost V 0 bases and J 4 bases, with 7 bases left between them. CDR3: CAWSVEGNQPQHF. In DNA form, the CDR3 reads TGTGCCTGGAGTGTTGAGGGTAATCAGCCCCAGCATTTT.

The V gene is TRBV6-4, the J gene TRBJ1-2; 8 nucleotides agree with TRBD1. The CDR3 runs to 13 residues. Germline V gives CDR1 MRHNA, CDR2 SNTAGT. V dropped 7 bases and J dropped 11; count of bases not matched to a gene: 12. The chain's CDR3 is CASTSKGTGDYTF. The CDR3 nucleotides read TGTGCCAGCACCTCCAAGGGGACAGGAGATTACACCTTC.

In its sample, this clone was seen a few times. The rearrangement joins TRBV5-1 to TRBJ1-1; 7 bases agree with TRBD1. V gave up 2 bases and J gave up 0 bases; unmatched junction bases: 7. Germline V gene lookup returns CDR1 SGHRS and CDR2 YFSETQ. The CDR3 is 16 amino acids. The CDR3 bases are TGCGCCAGCAGCTTAGACTCAGGGGGTTTGAACACTGAAGCTTTCTTT. It codes for CASSLDSGGLNTEAFF. Complete variable domain (other parts from reference TRBV5-1 and TRBJ1-1): KAGVTQTPRYLIKTRGQQVTLSCSPISGHRSVSWYQQTPGQGLQFLFEYFSETQRNKGNFPGRFSGRQFSNSRSEMNVSTLELGDSALYLCASSLDSGGLNTEAFFGQGTRLTVV.

This clone was seen a handful of times. This chain connects TRBV4-1 to TRBJ2-7, with 11 bases fitting TRBD1. The CDR3 is 15 residues long. Germline CDR1 reads MGHRA; CDR2 reads YSYEKL. J was trimmed by 3 bases and V by 6 bases; bases with no gene match: 7. The CDR3 nucleotides read TGCGCCAGCAGTTGGGACAGGGGGGTCGGCTACGAGCAGTACTTC. This gives the protein CASSWDRGVGYEQYF.

V and J are TRBV5-1 and TRBJ1-1; D unclear. V was trimmed by 6 bases and J by 0 bases, leaving 12 bases between them. The CDR3 runs 14 residues. The germline gives CDR1 SGHRS, CDR2 YFSETQ. The CDR3 here is CASTGGFMNTEAFF. As DNA, the CDR3 is TGCGCCAGCACGGGAGGGTTCATGAACACTGAAGCTTTCTTT.

The chain joins TRBV30 to TRBJ1-6; D might be TRBD1 (5 bases). V was clipped by 0 bases and J by 8 bases, with 14 bases between them. The CDR3 length is 15 residues. Germline lookup yields CDR1 GTSNPN and CDR2 SVGIG (reference sequence). The chain's CDR3 is CAWSVRGRTDSPLHF. The DNA for the CDR3 is TGTGCCTGGAGTGTACGGGGGAGGACGGATTCACCCCTCCACTTT.

The rearrangement uses TRBV7-3 and TRBJ2-6, with 7 bases that match TRBD2. Germline trimming cut 1 base from V and 2 bases from J; bases unmatched to any gene: 8. Germline V gene data show CDR1 as SGHTA and CDR2 as FQGTGA. This CDR3 has 18 residues. CDR3 bases: TGTGCCAGCAGCTTAATGGTGGGGAGGGGCACTGGGGCCAACGTCCTGACTTTC. Translated: CASSLMVGRGTGANVLTF. The variable domain in full, completed from reference TRBV7-3 and TRBJ2-6, reads GAGVSQTPSNKVTEKGKYVELRCDPISGHTALYWYRQSLGQGPEFLIYFQGTGAADDSGLPNDRFFAVRPEGSVSTLKIQRTERGDSAVYLCASSLMVGRGTGANVLTFGAGSRLTVL.

This chain links TRBV12-3 or TRBV12-4 with TRBJ2-7; the D is unclear. Trimming cost V 4 bases and J 2 bases, with 3 bases left between them. This CDR3 comprises 11 residues. The CDR3: CASSSAYEQYF. The CDR3 coding sequence is TGTGCCAGCAGTTCCGCCTACGAGCAGTACTTC.

This rearrangement joins TRBV2 to TRBJ1-1; D possibly corresponds to TRBD1 (5 bases). Germline values: CDR1 SNHLY, CDR2 FYNNEI. The ends were cut back, 6 bases at V and 4 bases at J, with 18 bases in the middle. CDR3 size: 15 residues. In DNA form, the CDR3 reads TGTGCCAGCAGGACAAGTGGGGGGGGTAGCACTGAAGCTTTCTTT. It specifies CASRTSGGGSTEAFF.